This T cell receptor (beta chain) originates from a study of shared clonotypes between healthy human individuals. Study conclusions and caveats: Compared with clonotypes that all four donors shared, non-shared clonotypes had lower generation probabilities. When naive CD4 clonotypes were compared across a few donors, roughly 4.9% were shared.

This CDR3 contains 14 residues. Germline loops: CDR1 MDHEN, CDR2 SYDVKM. The ends lost 7 bases at V and 6 bases at J; junction bases unmatched: 7. TCRdb's table, derived via immunoSEQ multiplex PCR, lists solely in-frame clones and lacks some. Of about 1.5 million clones listed, 98% are singletons. In its sample, this clone was seen once. The antigen remains undetermined. The sequenced material came from naive CD4+ T cells sorted from blood. Regarding subset: CD45RA+ positively selected. The chain carries TRBV28 and TRBJ1-5; 9 bases match TRBD1. This TCR was sampled from a man younger than 40 in good health. CDR3 residues: CASISPGQGQPQHF. CDR3 DNA sequence: TGTGCCAGCATCTCACCGGGACAGGGTCAGCCCCAGCATTTT.